This T cell receptor beta chain was recovered during a study of blood T cell repertoires in COVID-19. As for the study in general: Donors in the United States, Italy and Spain gave samples during acute or convalescent COVID-19. PBMCs, B-cell-depleted T cells, or T cells provided the cDNA or gDNA that made up the material.

As originally analysed: Amplification of reference gene primers provided the estimated nucleated cell counts. Generated by immunoSEQ multiplex PCR, the TCRdb table keeps only in-frame clones and is missing some. That table is the source of V, J and clone size, and D and trimming were worked out from the DNA. The repertoire has about 70,000 clones, about 89% of them found once; the top ten carry under 6.5%. This CDR3 comprises 13 residues. The germline gives CDR1 LNHDA, CDR2 SQIVND (reference sequence). Losses at the gene ends were 7 bases for V and 8 bases for J; bases not matched to a gene: 6. This clonotype originated in a man over 45 with active COVID-19. The gene calls are TRBV19 and TRBJ1-2, with 11 nucleotides matching TRBD1. Sequencing was done on a sample of peripheral blood. CDR3 nucleotide sequence: TGTGCCAGTACCGTGGACAGGGGGCGGGGCTACACCTTC. Protein: CASTVDRGRGYTF. The variable domain in full, with the rest retrieved from reference TRBV19 and TRBJ1-2, is DGGITQSPKYLFRKEGQNVTLSCEQNLNHDAMYWYRQDPGQGLRLIYYSQIVNDFQKGDIAEGYSVSREKKESFPLTVTSAQKNPTAFYLCASTVDRGRGYTFGSGTRLTVV.